This TCR beta chain was documented in a study of cytomegalovirus exposure and HLA in healthy donors. Across the study: As an earlier analysis found, 150 million to 200 million T cells yielded some 120 million unique TCR beta sequences. The early release's HLA-typed donors yielded 78 million or so unique TCRs. Notes on the study in general: After further analysis at a later stage, 16,951 TCR beta sequences were associated with HLA alleles at 0.05 false discovery rate. Among TCR sequences, most were rare, though some public TCRs appeared in many donors.

This clone was observed a handful of times. Its antigen is as yet unknown. PCR was performed using 60 Vbeta and 13 Jbeta primers. Sequenced by immunoSEQ multiplex PCR; TCRdb stores in-frame clones only, minus some. The table shows about 160,000 clones, with approximately 84% occurring only once. The ends were cut back, 0 bases at V and 9 bases at J, with 8 bases in the middle. The germline gives CDR1 GTSNPN, CDR2 SVGIG (reference sequence). This CDR3 region has 11 residues. This sequence originates from a woman aged 50 to 60 in good health and CMV-seropositive. The chain uses TRBV30 and TRBJ2-5, with D unresolved. The source material was PBMCs. The CDR3: CAWSVRLAQYF. CDR3 bases: TGTGCCTGGAGTGTGAGGCTAGCCCAGTACTTC. Based on the CDR3 plus reference TRBV30 and TRBJ2-5, the full variable domain is SQTIHQWPATLVQPVGSPLSLECTVEGTSNPNLYWYRQAAGRGLQLLFYSVGIGQISSEVPQNLSASRPQDRQFILSSKKLLLSDSGFYLCAWSVRLAQYFGPGTRLLVL.